The TCR beta chain described here comes from a study of cytomegalovirus exposure and HLA in healthy donors (dated by TCRdb to about 2017). Regarding the complete study: An earlier analysis of roughly 500 of the donors reported roughly 270 Gb of sequence data and some 120 million unique TCR beta sequences from about 200 million T cells. Typing coverage varied by locus: about 620-640 donors for A, B, C, DRB1 and DQB1; more than 500 for DQA1; around 570 for DPA1; fewer than 480 for DPB1. An early release covering roughly 600 HLA-typed donors comprised about 300 gigabases of sequencing data and tens of millions of unique TCR sequences. The study profiled the T cell repertoires of hundreds of subjects by immunosequencing and related them to cytomegalovirus serostatus. Among 398 genotyped donors of the cohort, an average of 235,054 unique TCR beta nucleotide sequences were sequenced per donor, roughly 20% of them non-productive. Besides the first cohort of around 700 subjects, a separate validation cohort made up of 120 different subjects was used. Roughly five DR-DQ haplotypes were handled as single units for association and clustering because linkage in the cohort was strong. In an earlier analysis of more than 550 of the donors, high-throughput TCR beta sequencing was used to judge whether each TCR beta V gene segment behaved as functional or pseudogenic. The aim of the study was to test whether cataloging public T cell receptors could identify signatures of past pathogen exposure. Alongside the repertoire data, information on donor age, sex, ethnicity and CMV serostatus was compiled. Class I and class II HLA loci were covered by the typing at four-digit resolution. To study patterns of TCR occurrence, a later analysis re-analyzed previously published TCR beta repertoires from around 670 donors and added high-resolution HLA genotyping. All discovery cohort repertoires had been generated on a single sequencing platform. In the later analysis, no new phenotypic data were used to find candidate immune exposures; instead, reliance was placed on TCR beta sequences and their occurrence across donors. A later genetic analysis used genome-wide SNP genotypes for about 60% of the 666 donors, treating that subset as a discovery cohort. To predict cytomegalovirus infection status, the study brought together high-throughput TCR immunosequencing, statistical association of individual TCRs with disease status, and machine learning. The genetic ancestry cluster associated with self-reported Caucasian donors included around 76% of the 350 to 500 genotyped donors.

On this clone: Its antigen remains undetermined. Qualities for individual bases were not recorded, and no much larger clone is one base off.

The cohort was made up of 650 to 700 healthy bone marrow donors. At the time of sampling, every cohort member was nominally healthy, though immune exposures that went unrecorded were likely present. The donor tested CMV seronegative and was one of the 352 seronegative cohort members. Every donor gave a peripheral blood sample, and the peripheral blood mononuclear cells from that sample were used for TCR beta sequencing. Genomic DNA was extracted from the blood cell samples with the Qiagen DNeasy Blood Extraction Kit. The paper's findings and limits, for the study overall: A later analysis found that TCR association rates varied across HLA loci, with DRB1 alleles showing the most associated TCRs and HLA-C alleles the fewest. In vitro tests confirmed that a few of the cytomegalovirus-associated TCR beta chains recognize cytomegalovirus antigens. The authors suggested that the approach could potentially be generalized to other disease states and immunological phenotypes. Only TCR beta chains were sequenced in this cohort, and the absence of alpha or paired-chain data limited detectable features. An earlier analysis of around 540 of the donors showed that most TCR beta V segments appeared in productive rearrangements either about 90% or about 30% of the time, which broadly matched IMGT annotations. A later analysis associated 16,951 TCR beta sequences with specific HLA alleles at a false discovery rate of 0.05. Roughly uniform sequencing depth across donors was assumed in presence/absence analyses, although this assumption may not hold. Assigning TCR associations to individual alleles was difficult when HLA alleles, especially DR and DQ, strongly co-occurred. According to a later genetic analysis, donors in an Asian-associated ancestry cluster had fewer N-insertions in productive TCRs than the approximately 700-donor mean. Most TCR sequences were seen in very few donors, while some public TCRs were found in many individuals. Because the 87-base-pair reads could not distinguish some IMGT-functional V segments, including TRBV6-2 and TRBV6-3, those segments were excluded. A further reported finding was that TCR beta sequences accurately predicted the HLA-A and HLA-B alleles for most subjects in the first cohort. Linkage disequilibrium might explain the correlated functional status among segregating V segments, but an unknown experimental factor could not be ruled out. Because some donors lacked HLA typing at each locus, the association tests relied only on the typed subset. According to a later analysis, parvovirus B19, influenza, CMV and Epstein-Barr virus appeared linked to several top co-occurrence clusters. Cytomegalovirus status was reported to be diagnosed by the classifier with high specificity and sensitivity in both the original and validation cohorts. In a later analysis, most CMV-associated TCR beta chains were found to appear HLA-restricted, with HLA associations seemingly driven largely by CMV exposure. For the cohort, immune exposure information was limited to CMV serostatus. Because counts were too low, about 17 rarely observed V segments, including chromosome 9 orphons, were excluded from the earlier analysis of 587 of the donors. In a later analysis, HLA-associated TCR beta chains showed more clonal expansion and lower generation probabilities than non-associated chains that were equally common. A cluster of highly shared sequence variants was judged likely to be a technical artifact of the sequencing pipeline. A total of 150 to 200 TCR beta chains were listed by the study as associated with cytomegalovirus. An association between a missense DCLRE1C variant and V-gene and J-gene trimming of TCR beta chains was found in a later genetic analysis and replicated in an independent cohort.

Library preparation employed the immunoSEQ multiplex PCR assay. For the multiplex PCR, a mixture combining 60 forward primers for TCR Vbeta segments and 13 reverse primers for TCR Jbeta segments was used. Amplification of the CDR3 region of rearranged TCR beta genes was performed with a multiplex PCR assay on genomic DNA. Amplified TCR beta libraries were sequenced as 87-base-pair reads on the Illumina HiSeq System. Per the source publication's procedure: A later analysis counted some 80 million unique TCR beta chains across the 650 to 800 repertoires, and around 9.9 million of these chains were shared by at least two donors. Raw reads were error-corrected and collapsed into unique sequences by a nearest-neighbor algorithm in which closely related sequences were merged to remove PCR and sequencing errors. CDR3 sequences were aligned to IMGT reference sequences to assign V, D and J gene segments. Each retained sequence needed at least a six-nucleotide match to both a V gene segment and a J gene segment. Rearrangements were called productive when the CDR3 lacked stop codons and stayed in frame with V and J; all others were non-productive. CDR3 was defined according to IMGT convention as the region running from the second conserved V-encoded cysteine to the conserved J-encoded phenylalanine. The earlier analysis of about 610 of the donors excluded any sequence lacking an unambiguous match to a single V gene segment. In an earlier analysis of 450 to 700 of the donors, V segments were called functional above 56.7% productive rearrangements and were called segregating when the between-donor standard deviation exceeded 5%. A statistical classification framework was built for diagnosing cytomegalovirus status from the catalog of TCR beta chain sequences. A later analysis assigned V and J genes by comparing TCR nucleotide sequences with IMGT/GENE-DB human TR gene sequences. In a later analysis, CDR3 sequences and most-parsimonious VDJ recombination scenarios were assigned using the TCRdist pipeline. In a later analysis, every TCR beta chain was defined by the combination of its CDR3 amino acid sequence and its V-gene family, and reads without a unique V-gene family were dropped. A later analysis removed several hundred highly shared, low-generation-probability nucleotide sequences to deal with suspected cross-contamination and a sequencing artifact. In a later analysis, a clonal expansion index for each public chain was calculated from normalized within-repertoire ranks of inferred template counts. Generation probabilities in a later analysis came from a VDJ recombination model fitted to out-of-frame rearrangements, and those results were checked against IGoR. In a later analysis, TCR-TCR, TCR-HLA and TCR-CMV co-occurrence was scored with hypergeometric tests, and a repertoire-size bias correction was applied to TCR pairs. False discovery rates were estimated in a later analysis by permuting HLA or CMV assignments 20 times. A later analysis grouped co-occurring TCRs with DBSCAN, adding TCRdist sequence similarity when clustering within HLA-allele-positive subsets. Repertoires with fewer than 30,000 or more than 120,000 public chains, plus five repertoires with anomalous nucleotide sharing, were excluded from co-occurrence clustering. The immuneACCESS repertoire file appears here via TCRdb, limited to in-frame rearrangements. These files lack a portion of the clones; in checked studies, under half of the deficit traces to unresolved V genes, and the cause of the others is not known. V and J calls and clone size are copied from that table; D and trimming were computed from the DNA. The sample table shows 150,000 to 200,000 clones, and 75% to 85% are seen once. Together, the top ten hold over 10% of the sample.

The CDR3 measures 12 amino acids from cysteine to phenylalanine. Only the CDR3 DNA stays, 36 bases, in frame from base 1. V is pared back by 4 bases and J by 6 bases, with 11 bases lying between the germline termini. Reading the germline V gene gives CDR1 SQVTM and CDR2 ANQGSEA. This receptor chain uses TRBV29-1 and TRBJ2-3; matching of 6 bases hints at TRBD2 as the D gene. Sequenced sample: PBMCs. This receptor was obtained from a woman aged 50 to 60 in good health and CMV-seronegative. Here is the DNA: TGCAGCGTTGGGGGGGTAGGCGATACGCAGTATTTT. This gives the protein CSVGGVGDTQYF.